The 16 T cell receptor beta chains reported below all come from one sample, sequenced in a study of blood T cell repertoires in COVID-19. Repertoires were generated with immunoSEQ multiplex PCR, while TCRdb's copy carries only in-frame clones and drops some. The sample lists under 110,000 clones; about 79% were seen once. The specimen was peripheral blood. Receptor source: a man older than 75 with COVID-19, enrolled during active disease.

This clone has a single count. The rearrangement joins TRBV18 to TRBJ2-7, with D possibly TRBD2 on 6 matching bases. There are 13 residues in the CDR3. Trimming stripped 3 bases from V and 7 bases from J, with 13 bases between. Germline lookup yields CDR1 KGHSH and CDR2 LQKENI. The CDR3 DNA follows: TGTGCCAGCTCACCGGGGAGGCCCGAGGAGCAGTACTTC. Its translation: CASSPGRPEEQYF.

The J gene is TRBJ1-2, the V gene TRBV10-3; D is possibly TRBD1 (6 bases). Trimming took 2 bases from V and 2 from J, leaving 12 bases between them. Germline loops: CDR1 ENHRY, CDR2 SYGVKD. The CDR3 consists of 15 residues. The CDR3 spells CAISERQGPNYGYTF. CDR3 sequence (DNA): TGTGCCATCAGTGAGCGGCAGGGGCCGAACTATGGCTACACCTTC.

The gene calls are TRBV2 and TRBJ1-6; D may be TRBD1 (6 bases). The CDR3 covers 15 residues. Germline V gene sequence: CDR1 SNHLY, CDR2 FYNNEI. V shed 2 bases and J shed 7 bases, with 12 bases lying between them. CDR3 DNA: TGTGCCAGCAGTGAACGAGGACAGCACAATTCACCCCTCCACTTT. This encodes CASSERGQHNSPLHF.

J is TRBJ1-6 and V is TRBV4-3, with TRBD1 as a possible D gene (6 bases). This CDR3 contains 15 residues. Germline V gene sequence: CDR1 LGHNA, CDR2 YSLEER. The ends were cut back, 3 bases at V and 0 bases at J, with 6 bases in the middle. The chain's CDR3 is CASSQDSSYNSPLHF. CDR3 DNA sequence: TGCGCCAGCAGCCAGGACAGCTCCTATAATTCACCCCTCCACTTT.

This clone appeared a single time. The chain carries TRBV6-5 and TRBJ2-7; 8 bases fit TRBD1. With V trimmed by 6 bases and J by 0 bases, 4 bases remained unmatched. The CDR3 has 14 amino acids. The germline V gene has CDR1 MNHEY and CDR2 SVGAGI. For the CDR3, the DNA is TGTGCCAGCAGCGGGACAGGCGTCTCCTACGAGCAGTACTTC. Its translation: CASSGTGVSYEQYF.

The rearrangement uses TRBV30 and TRBJ1-3; weak D call: TRBD1 (5 bases). V was shortened by 3 bases and J by 2 bases, with 11 bases between the two germline ends. The CDR3 loop spans 14 amino acids. Germline V gives CDR1 GTSNPN, CDR2 SVGIG (reference sequence). The CDR3 sequence: CAWRETAPGNTIYF. CDR3 coding DNA: TGTGCCTGGAGAGAGACAGCTCCTGGAAACACCATATATTTT.

V usage is TRBV12-3 or TRBV12-4 and J usage is TRBJ2-1; tentative D call: TRBD2 (6 bases). V lost 6 bases and J 9 bases, leaving 9 bases between the germline ends. The length of the CDR3 is 11 residues. CDR3 bases: TGTGCCAGCAGCGAGCGGGCTGAGCAGTTCTTC. It is translated as CASSERAEQFF.

The chain carries TRBV6-2 or TRBV6-3 and TRBJ2-7; 11 bases match TRBD2. Germline V gene lookup returns CDR1 MNHEY and CDR2 SVGEGT. V shed 4 bases, J shed 9 bases, and the junction held 23 bases outside the gene matches. The CDR3 consists of 19 residues. The CDR3 is CASSSRAQTGLAAPPPQYF. In DNA, the CDR3 is TGTGCCAGCAGTTCACGCGCACAAACGGGACTAGCGGCACCTCCCCCGCAGTACTTC.

The chain links TRBV16 to TRBJ1-4; 10 nucleotides line up with TRBD1. The J segment lost 8 bases and the V segment lost 1 base, leaving 10 bases of the junction unmatched. The CDR3 runs to 17 residues. From germline, CDR1 is KGHSY and CDR2 FQNENV. CDR3 in DNA: TGTGCCAGCAGCCAATTCCAGGGGGGGACAGGGGTCGAAAAACTGTTTTTT. This translates into CASSQFQGGTGVEKLFF.

This rearrangement joins TRBV5-5 to TRBJ2-1; TRBD2 agrees at 8 bases. Losses at the gene ends were 0 bases for V and 6 bases for J; bases not matched to a gene: 5. The CDR3 totals 15 residues. CDR1 and CDR2 from the germline V gene are SGHKS and YYEKEE (reference sequence). In DNA form, the CDR3 reads TGTGCCAGCAGCTTGGTCGCGGGAGGAAGCAATGAGCAGTTCTTC. As protein: CASSLVAGGSNEQFF. Supplemented by reference TRBV5-5 and TRBJ2-1, the full variable domain reads DAGVTQSPTHLIKTRGQQVTLRCSPISGHKSVSWYQQVLGQGPQFIFQYYEKEERGRGNFPDRFSARQFPNYSSELNVNALLLGDSALYLCASSLVAGGSNEQFFGPGTRLTVL.

This chain uses TRBV5-8 with TRBJ1-4; 10 positions agree with TRBD1. The CDR3 spans 15 residues. Per germline, CDR1 SGHTS and CDR2 YDEGEE. V trimming: 4 bases; J trimming: 7 bases; junction bases outside the gene matches: 7. The CDR3: CASSRDRGRSEKLFF. The CDR3 nucleotides are TGTGCCAGCAGCCGTGACAGGGGGCGGAGTGAAAAACTGTTTTTT.

DNA of the CDR3: TGTGCCAGCAGCGTAGACGGTTCACCCCTCCACTTT. This translates into CASSVDGSPLHF. This chain joins TRBV9 and TRBJ1-6; D ambiguous. Trimming took 0 bases from V and 9 from J, leaving 4 bases between them. The CDR3 has 12 amino acids. CDR1 SGDLS and CDR2 YYNGEE come from the germline V gene.

The V gene is TRBV28, the J gene TRBJ1-5; perhaps TRBD1 as D (5 bases). The CDR3 extends over 19 amino acids. The germline V gene encodes CDR1 MDHEN and CDR2 SYDVKM. With 2 bases removed from V and 5 bases from J, the gap between germline ends came to 25 bases. CDR3 sequence (DNA): TGTGCCAGCAGTTTAGGGCCCATGGCAGGGTACGCCCTCCATCAGCCCCAGCATTTT. It is translated as CASSLGPMAGYALHQPQHF.

This clone was detected only a few times. The chain carries TRBV5-1 and TRBJ2-7, with D maybe TRBD2 (7 bases). Trimming removed 0 bases at V and 3 bases at J, with 13 bases between. There are 15 residues in the CDR3. CDR1 SGHRS and CDR2 YFSETQ come from the germline V gene. CDR3 sequence: CASSLEVRGGYEQYF. In DNA form, the CDR3 reads TGCGCCAGCAGCTTGGAGGTTAGGGGGGGCTACGAGCAGTACTTC.

This clone appeared a few times. V gene TRBV25-1 combines with J gene TRBJ2-7; TRBD1 might be the D (5 bases). Trimming cost V 5 bases and J 0 bases, with 11 bases left between them. There are 14 residues in the CDR3. The germline gives CDR1 MGHDK, CDR2 SYGVNS. This chain's CDR3 is CASSRGWSSYEQYF. DNA of the CDR3: TGTGCCAGCAGTAGGGGCTGGAGCTCCTACGAGCAGTACTTC.

This clone was seen only once. V gene TRBV28 combines with J gene TRBJ2-7, with TRBD1 identical over 7 bases. The CDR3 is 14 amino acids. Germline loops: CDR1 MDHEN, CDR2 SYDVKM. The junction had 5 bases not matched to a gene; V was cut back by 3 bases and J by 3 bases. CDR3 nucleotide sequence: TGTGCCAGCAGTTTCTCGGGACAGATCTACGAGCAGTACTTC. As protein: CASSFSGQIYEQYF.